A single TCR beta chain is shown here with its context. Its antigen is not identified. The V segment lost 4 bases and the J segment 6 bases; nucleotides outside the gene matches: 12. The CDR3 has 15 amino acids. Germline CDR1 SQVTM, CDR2 ANQGSEA. The data belong to a study of T cells in Graves' hyperthyroidism and ophthalmopathy. General observations from the study: Blood also held most thyroid clonotypes expanded beyond 0.001.

TCR beta CDR3 region amplification was performed from RNA transcripts. The HTBI primer set was used in a first-round RT-PCR of the TCR CDR3. TCRdb passed the multiplex PCR reads through MiXCR, listing each CDR3 protein once. The sample has roughly 740,000 distinct CDR3 sequences, 16% seen once. The V and J genes are TRBV29-1 and TRBJ2-1; TRBD2 matches 7 bases. The specimen was blood. This sequence was found in a man between 18 and 29 years old with Graves' hyperthyroidism. The DNA for the CDR3 is TGCAGCGTTGCGCTGAGGCTAGCGGTGGGCAATGAGCAGTTCTTC. This gives the protein CSVALRLAVGNEQFF.